The clone carrying this TCR beta chain was seen once. The germline gives CDR1 SGHVS, CDR2 FQNEAQ. The CDR3 consists of 18 residues. With 5 bases clipped from V and 5 bases from J, the junction kept 14 bases outside the gene matches. The data stem from a study of shared clonotypes between healthy human individuals. Assay: immunoSEQ multiplex PCR; the TCRdb copy retains only in-frame clones and omits some. The sample consists of under 600,000 clones, around 80% of them appearing once. Material: PBMCs. The chain uses TRBV7-8 and TRBJ2-2, with 10 bases that match TRBD2. The TCR was taken from a woman aged 40-49 years in good health. Some clones in this sample may be carry-over from other donors' samples. The CDR3 bases are TGTGCCAGCAGCCCGCCCCTAGCGGGAGTACTGGCGACCGGGGAGCTGTTTTTT. Protein product: CASSPPLAGVLATGELFF.